Each of the 12 T cell receptor beta chains below was sequenced from the same sample in a study of T cell responses to AZD1222 COVID-19 vaccine. Clones were read by immunoSEQ multiplex PCR, and TCRdb kept only the in-frame ones, dropping some. The data contain 95,000 to 150,000 clones, approximately 91% of them singletons. This specimen consisted of peripheral blood, obtained on day 0 of AZD1222 vaccination. Receptor source: an adult in good health.

This chain links TRBV1 with TRBJ1-5. TRBV1 is labeled a pseudogene. The CDR3 length is 18 residues. CDR3 loop: CTSSQAATGPGGIKTQHF. The CDR3 nucleotides are TGCACCAGCAGCCAAGCGGCGACGGGACCCGGAGGAATCAAGACCCAGCATTTT.

The chain is built from TRBV6-5 and TRBJ2-7, with a tentative D call TRBD2 (6 bases). The V and J ends lost 6 bases and 1 base respectively, with 13 bases between them. CDR1 MNHEY and CDR2 SVGAGI come from the germline V gene. The CDR3 covers 14 residues. CDR3: CASRAPGGSYEQYF. The CDR3 nucleotides read TGTGCCAGCAGGGCCCCCGGGGGATCCTACGAGCAGTACTTC.

The chain links TRBV7-8 to TRBJ2-7, with D unclear. The ends were cut back, 3 bases at V and 0 bases at J, with 12 bases in the middle. The length of the CDR3 is 15 residues. Germline-derived CDR1 and CDR2 are SGHVS and FQNEAQ. CDR3 bases: TGTGCCAGCAGCTTGGGCGGACCGCGCTCCTACGAGCAGTACTTC. Amino acids: CASSLGGPRSYEQYF.

The chain joins TRBV5-1 to TRBJ1-2, with unresolved D. Germline V lookup: CDR1 SGHRS, CDR2 YFSETQ. The CDR3 consists of 13 residues. The V and J ends lost 7 bases and 4 bases respectively, with 14 bases between them. CDR3 in amino acids: CASEPGVGYGYTF. CDR3 nucleotides: TGCGCCAGCGAACCCGGTGTCGGCTATGGCTACACCTTC.

The CDR3 protein is CASLGTNNSPLHF. The CDR3 DNA reads as TGTGCCTCCCTCGGCACCAATAATTCACCCCTCCACTTT. V is TRBV30 and J is TRBJ1-6; D remains unclear. The CDR3 is made up of 13 amino acids. The germline gives CDR1 GTSNPN, CDR2 SVGIG (reference sequence). Trimming shortened V by 7 bases and J by 5 bases, and 12 bases separated the two germline ends. The complete variable domain, with remaining parts taken from reference TRBV30 and TRBJ1-6, reads SQTIHQWPATLVQPVGSPLSLECTVEGTSNPNLYWYRQAAGRGLQLLFYSVGIGQISSEVPQNLSASRPQDRQFILSSKKLLLSDSGFYLCASLGTNNSPLHFGNGTRLTVT.

The rearrangement uses TRBV27 and TRBJ2-7; 9 bases are shared with TRBD2. CDR1 MNHEY and CDR2 SMNVEV come from the germline V gene (reference sequence). The CDR3 has 15 residues. Trimming cost V 3 bases and J 3 bases; bases outside gene matches: 6. This CDR3 is CASSLNSGRIYEQYF. The CDR3 nucleotides read TGTGCCAGCAGTTTGAATAGCGGGAGAATCTACGAGCAGTACTTC.

This clone was picked up one time. The chain employs TRBV5-8 and TRBJ2-7; 7 bases are a match to TRBD1. CDR3 length: 14 residues. V lost 4 bases to trimming and J lost 2 bases; unmatched junction nucleotides: 6. Per the germline V gene, CDR1 is SGHTS and CDR2 is YDEGEE. For the CDR3, the DNA is TGTGCCAGCAGCCGGGCGCAGGGGGCCTACGAGCAGTACTTC. Encoded protein: CASSRAQGAYEQYF.

CDR3 sequence (DNA): TGTGCCAGCAGCCTAGGGGCGGGGGTCTCACCCCTCCACTTT. Translating it yields CASSLGAGVSPLHF. The chain links TRBV6-5 to TRBJ1-6; the D gene is possibly TRBD1 (5 bases). Germline lookup yields CDR1 MNHEY and CDR2 SVGAGI. V was shortened by 6 bases and J by 10 bases, with 16 bases between the two germline ends. The CDR3 is 14 amino acids.

This sequence joins TRBV28 and TRBJ2-1, with TRBD2 identical over 11 bases. J gave up 9 bases and V 2 bases, and 9 bases lay outside the gene matches. Per germline, CDR1 MDHEN and CDR2 SYDVKM. This CDR3 spans 16 amino acids. CDR3 sequence: CASSLRGLAGGVEQFF. DNA of the CDR3: TGTGCCAGCAGTTTAAGGGGGCTAGCGGGAGGAGTTGAGCAGTTCTTC.

The chain uses TRBV20-1 and TRBJ2-3, with D unresolved. The V gene's germline CDR1 is DFQATT and CDR2 SNEGSKA (reference sequence). The V end was cut by 3 bases, the J end by 4 bases, with 8 bases between. The CDR3 runs to 12 residues. CDR3 residues: CSASSDADTQYF. CDR3 DNA: TGCAGTGCTAGTTCCGACGCAGATACGCAGTATTTT.

The chain carries TRBV19 and TRBJ1-5; TRBD1 aligns across 9 bases. Unmatched junction bases numbered 7, after V lost 5 bases and J lost 2 bases. The CDR3 length is 16 residues. Per germline, CDR1 LNHDA and CDR2 SQIVND (reference sequence). CDR3 in DNA: TGTGCCAGTAGTGCTACAGGGGGCTGGGGCAATCAGCCCCAGCATTTT. This codes for CASSATGGWGNQPQHF.

The chain links TRBV2 to TRBJ1-3, with 8 bases that match TRBD1. Trimming took 0 bases from V and 3 from J; bases not matched to a gene: 13. The length of the CDR3 is 19 residues. Germline loops: CDR1 SNHLY, CDR2 FYNNEI. The DNA of the CDR3 is TGTGCCAGCAGTGAAGCGCTTCTCGCCGGGACAGGTCGTGGAAACACCATATATTTT. It is translated as CASSEALLAGTGRGNTIYF.